A selection of T cell receptor beta chains follows, all from one sample in a study of cytomegalovirus exposure and HLA in healthy donors. Using immunoSEQ multiplex PCR, the repertoire was profiled, and TCRdb retains in-frame clones only, with some absent. The table includes roughly 97,000 clones, about four fifths detected once. Sequencing was performed on PBMCs. The receptors were gathered from a middle-aged man in good health and CMV-seropositive. CDR3s include the opening cysteine and the closing phenylalanine or tryptophan. The D gene is left open where the match is weak. A clone size is listed for some rows: how often the clone was seen (once, few, many), or a class if it is expanded.

>TRBV6-5|NA|TRBD1|TRBJ2-7
CASSSGTGGDEQYF
TGTGCCAGCAGCAGTGGGACAGGGGGCGACGAGCAGTACTTC
>TRBV7-9|NA|NA|TRBJ2-2
CASSPTGELFF
TGTGCCAGCAGCCCTACCGGGGAGCTGTTTTTT
>TRBV2|NA|NA|TRBJ2-3
CASSEKGRLVTDTQYF
TGTGCCAGCAGTGAAAAAGGTCGGCTAGTGACAGATACGCAGTATTTT
>TRBV6-4|once|TRBD2|TRBJ2-1
CASSSGRGNEQFF
TGTGCCTCCTCGAGCGGGAGAGGAAATGAGCAGTTCTTC
>TRBV5-1|NA|TRBD1|TRBJ2-3
CASSLEVTGDTDTQYF
TGCGCCAGCAGCTTGGAAGTAACAGGGGACACAGATACGCAGTATTTT
>TRBV30|NA|NA|TRBJ2-6
CAWSVKGVGANVLTF
TGTGCCTGGAGTGTGAAGGGGGTTGGGGCCAACGTCCTGACTTTC
>TRBV6-6|NA|NA|TRBJ2-3
CASTLLGGQDTQYF
TGTGCCAGCACCCTACTTGGGGGCCAAGATACGCAGTATTTT
>TRBV6-4|NA|TRBD2|TRBJ2-1
CASSDSVLAGATYNEQFF
TGTGCCAGCAGTGACTCAGTCCTAGCGGGAGCGACCTACAATGAGCAGTTCTTC
>TRBV19|NA|TRBD2|TRBJ2-3
CASSPPGLATDTQYF
TGTGCCAGTAGCCCCCCAGGACTAGCCACAGATACGCAGTATTTT
>TRBV18|NA|NA|TRBJ1-1
CASSPGLSGEAFF
TGTGCCAGCTCACCCGGTCTCTCCGGGGAAGCTTTCTTT
>TRBV27|few|NA|TRBJ2-2
CASYTNTGELFF
TGTGCCAGCTACACGAACACCGGGGAGCTGTTTTTT
>TRBV2|NA|NA|TRBJ1-2
CASSAGYGYTF
TGTGCCAGCAGTGCAGGGTACGGCTACACCTTC
>TRBV7-8|NA|NA|TRBJ2-6
CASSSGVGNSGANVLTF
TGTGCCAGCAGCTCCGGGGTGGGGAACTCTGGGGCCAACGTCCTGACTTTC
>TRBV13|few|TRBD1|TRBJ1-1
CASSADRGRGDTEAFF
TGTGCCAGCAGCGCGGACAGGGGGCGCGGGGACACTGAAGCTTTCTTT
>TRBV9|NA|NA|TRBJ1-6
CASSVNRDNSPLHF
TGTGCCAGCAGCGTGAACAGGGATAATTCACCCCTCCACTTT
>TRBV4-1|NA|NA|TRBJ1-1
CASSQVQGFLVGNTEAFF
TGCGCCAGCAGCCAAGTTCAGGGCTTTCTGGTGGGGAACACTGAAGCTTTCTTT
>TRBV2|NA|NA|TRBJ1-3
CASSESGPPGNTIYF
TGTGCCAGCAGTGAATCGGGTCCTCCGGGAAACACCATATATTTT
>TRBV18|NA|NA|TRBJ2-7
CASSPPSSTYEQYF
TGTGCCAGCTCACCACCGAGTAGTACCTACGAGCAGTACTTC
>TRBV7-9|few|NA|TRBJ2-5
CASSWGGQETQYF
TGTGCCAGCAGCTGGGGCGGCCAGGAGACCCAGTACTTC
>TRBV4-1|NA|NA|TRBJ1-2
CASSHTTGNSAYGYTF
TGCGCCAGCAGCCATACAACAGGGAATTCAGCCTATGGCTACACCTTC
>TRBV27|NA|NA|TRBJ2-1
CASSITDNWGEQFF
TGTGCCAGCAGCATAACGGACAATTGGGGTGAGCAGTTCTTC
>TRBV5-1|NA|NA|TRBJ2-3
CASSLVGAEATDTQYF
TGCGCCAGCAGCTTAGTTGGAGCAGAGGCCACAGATACGCAGTATTTT
>TRBV19|NA|NA|TRBJ1-1
CASSFRDMATEAFF
TGTGCCAGTAGTTTTCGGGACATGGCCACTGAAGCTTTCTTT
>TRBV6-6|NA|NA|TRBJ2-7
CASSYSDSYEQYF
TGTGCCAGCAGTTACTCGGACAGCTACGAGCAGTACTTC
>TRBV10-2|few|TRBD1|TRBJ1-1
CAIRDSGSTEAFF
TGCGCCATTAGGGACAGCGGATCCACTGAAGCTTTCTTT
>TRBV19|NA|NA|TRBJ2-3
CASSTRSDTQYF
TGTGCCAGTAGTACCAGATCAGATACGCAGTATTTT
>TRBV10-3|few|TRBD2|TRBJ2-3
CAITSGKADTQYF
TGTGCCATTACTAGCGGGAAGGCAGATACGCAGTATTTT
>TRBV4-1|NA|NA|TRBJ2-6
CASSRVATGSGANVLTF
TGCGCCAGCAGCCGAGTAGCGACCGGCTCTGGGGCCAACGTCCTGACTTTC
>TRBV30|NA|NA|TRBJ2-5
CAWRGSPRETQYF
TGTGCCTGGAGAGGGAGTCCTCGAGAGACCCAGTACTTC
>TRBV6-1|few|TRBD1|TRBJ1-5
CASSQTGGGQPQHF
TGTGCCAGCAGTCAGACAGGGGGAGGCCAGCCCCAGCATTTT
>TRBV6-7|NA|TRBD1|TRBJ2-3
CASSYFPGQGRIDTQYF
TGTGCCAGCAGTTACTTCCCGGGACAGGGAAGGATAGATACGCAGTATTTT
>TRBV15|NA|TRBD1|TRBJ1-3
CATSRRGSKGNTIYF
TGTGCCACCAGCCGCAGGGGGAGTAAAGGAAACACCATATATTTT
>TRBV5-5|NA|NA|TRBJ1-5
CASSLDLAFPQPQHF
TGTGCCAGCAGCTTGGATTTGGCTTTCCCTCAGCCCCAGCATTTT
>TRBV27|few|TRBD1|TRBJ1-2
CASSLHSGGDGYTF
TGTGCCAGCAGTTTACATTCAGGGGGCGATGGCTACACCTTC
>TRBV29-1|few|TRBD1|TRBJ2-3
CSVEPAGQATDTQYF
TGCAGCGTTGAGCCCGCAGGACAGGCCACAGATACGCAGTATTTT
>TRBV5-1|NA|NA|TRBJ2-3
CASSSQQGDTQYF
TGTGCCAGCAGTTCCCAACAGGGAGATACGCAGTATTTT
>TRBV12-5|NA|TRBD1|TRBJ2-5
CASGSDRAGETQYF
TGTGCTAGTGGTTCGGACAGGGCTGGCGAGACCCAGTACTTC
>TRBV6-5|NA|NA|TRBJ1-2
CASSYRIGGIGGYTF
TGTGCCAGCAGCTACAGAATCGGGGGGATCGGTGGCTACACCTTC
>TRBV7-2|NA|NA|TRBJ1-2
CASSSGIGYGYTF
TGTGCCAGCAGCTCAGGGATCGGCTATGGCTACACCTTC
>TRBV6-6|NA|TRBD1|TRBJ1-4
CASSPLQGGNEKLFF
TGTGCCAGCAGCCCCCTACAGGGGGGGAATGAAAAACTGTTTTTT
>TRBV5-4|NA|NA|TRBJ1-6
CASSLQNSLNSPLHF
TGTGCCAGCAGCTTACAGAACTCTCTGAATTCACCCCTCCACTTT
>TRBV18|NA|NA|TRBJ1-1
CASSPGGPYTEAFF
TGTGCCAGCTCACCGGGAGGGCCTTACACTGAAGCTTTCTTT
>TRBV6-1|NA|NA|TRBJ1-5
CASSELGTGNQPQHF
TGTGCCAGCAGTGAATTGGGGACTGGCAATCAGCCCCAGCATTTT
>TRBV29-1|NA|NA|TRBJ2-1
CSVEAGGNEQFF
TGCAGCGTCGAGGCAGGAGGCAATGAGCAGTTCTTC
>TRBV6-1|NA|NA|TRBJ2-5
CASSDGQGRETQYF
TGTGCCAGCAGTGATGGTCAGGGGCGGGAGACCCAGTACTTC
>TRBV6-6|NA|TRBD1|TRBJ1-5
CASRSPGQGNQPQHF
TGTGCCAGCAGGAGTCCGGGACAGGGTAATCAGCCCCAGCATTTT